This T cell receptor (beta chain) was sequenced in a study of OX40 agonist ivuxolimab in advanced cancers. Study summary: An agonistic human IgG2 monoclonal antibody against OX40 (CD134) was given.

V was pared by 8 bases and J by 4 bases, with 15 bases between. The CDR3 totals 14 residues. Germline V lookup: CDR1 MNHEY, CDR2 SMNVEV (reference sequence). TCRdb's copy holds only in-frame clones and misses some; the assay was immunoSEQ multiplex PCR. The table lists 15,000 or so clones, 85% to 90% of them singletons. This clone appeared a few times. Samples were taken at baseline and on day 1 of cycles 4 and 7. The chain joins TRBV27 to TRBJ1-5; D ambiguous. The specimen comprised CD4+ or CD8+ T cells sorted from blood, sampled in a trial of the OX40 agonist ivuxolimab. The TCR sequence derives from an adult with an advanced solid tumor such as melanoma, head and neck, liver or kidney cancer. For the CDR3, the DNA is TGTGCCAGCGGCCTTCTCGCAAATAATCAGCCCCAGCATTTT. Encoded protein: CASGLLANNQPQHF.